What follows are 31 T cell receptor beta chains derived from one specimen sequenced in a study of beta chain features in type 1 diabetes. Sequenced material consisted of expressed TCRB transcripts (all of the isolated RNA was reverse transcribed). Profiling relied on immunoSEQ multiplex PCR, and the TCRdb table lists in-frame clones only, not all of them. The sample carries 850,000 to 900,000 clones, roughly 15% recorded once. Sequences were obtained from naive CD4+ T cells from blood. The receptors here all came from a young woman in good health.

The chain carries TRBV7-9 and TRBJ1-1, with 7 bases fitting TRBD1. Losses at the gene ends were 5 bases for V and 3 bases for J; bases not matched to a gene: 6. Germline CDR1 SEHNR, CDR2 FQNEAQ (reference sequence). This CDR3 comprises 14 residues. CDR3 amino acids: CASSRFDRDTEAFF. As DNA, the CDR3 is TGTGCCAGCAGCCGTTTCGACAGGGACACTGAAGCTTTCTTT.

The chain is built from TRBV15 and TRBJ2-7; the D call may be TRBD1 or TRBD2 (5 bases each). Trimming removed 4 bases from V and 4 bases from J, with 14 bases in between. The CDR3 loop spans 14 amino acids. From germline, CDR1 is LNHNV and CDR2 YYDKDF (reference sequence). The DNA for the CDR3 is TGTGCCACCAGCAACACCGGGACCCATTACGAGCAGTACTTC. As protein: CATSNTGTHYEQYF. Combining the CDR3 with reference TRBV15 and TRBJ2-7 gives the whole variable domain DAMVIQNPRYQVTQFGKPVTLSCSQTLNHNVMYWYQQKSSQAPKLLFHYYDKDFNNEADTPDNFQSRRPNTSFCFLDIRSPGLGDTAMYLCATSNTGTHYEQYFGPGTRLTVT.

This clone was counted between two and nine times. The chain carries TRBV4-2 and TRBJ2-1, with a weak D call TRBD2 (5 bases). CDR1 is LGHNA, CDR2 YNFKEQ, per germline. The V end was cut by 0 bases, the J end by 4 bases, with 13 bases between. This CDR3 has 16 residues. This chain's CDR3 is CASSQDWRLLYNEQFF. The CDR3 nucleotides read TGTGCCAGCAGCCAAGATTGGAGACTACTATACAATGAGCAGTTCTTC.

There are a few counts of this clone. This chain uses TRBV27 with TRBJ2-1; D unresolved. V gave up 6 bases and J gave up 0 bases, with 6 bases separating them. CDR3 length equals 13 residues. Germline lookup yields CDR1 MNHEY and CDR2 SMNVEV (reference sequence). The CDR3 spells CASRLDSYNEQFF. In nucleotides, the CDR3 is TGTGCCAGCAGATTAGACTCCTACAATGAGCAGTTCTTC.

For the CDR3, the DNA is TGTGCCAGTAGTCGAAGCAGGAACAGGGTTTGGAAAAACACAGATACGCAGTATTTT. Its translation is CASSRSRNRVWKNTDTQYF. This chain links TRBV19 with TRBJ2-3, with a possible D match to TRBD1 (6 bases). V was pared by 5 bases and J by 2 bases, with 26 bases between. Germline V gene lookup returns CDR1 LNHDA and CDR2 SQIVND (reference sequence). CDR3 length equals 19 residues. Combining the CDR3 with reference TRBV19 and TRBJ2-3 gives the whole variable domain DGGITQSPKYLFRKEGQNVTLSCEQNLNHDAMYWYRQDPGQGLRLIYYSQIVNDFQKGDIAEGYSVSREKKESFPLTVTSAQKNPTAFYLCASSRSRNRVWKNTDTQYFGPGTRLTVL.

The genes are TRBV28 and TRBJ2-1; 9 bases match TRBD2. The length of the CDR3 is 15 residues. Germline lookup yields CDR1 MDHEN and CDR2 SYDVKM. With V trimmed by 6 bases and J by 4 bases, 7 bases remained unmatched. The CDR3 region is CASSQLAGRYNEQFF. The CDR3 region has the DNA TGTGCCAGCAGCCAGCTAGCGGGAAGGTACAATGAGCAGTTCTTC. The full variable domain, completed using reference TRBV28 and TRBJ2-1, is DVKVTQSSRYLVKRTGEKVFLECVQDMDHENMFWYRQDPGLGLRLIYFSYDVKMKEKGDIPEGYSVSREKKERFSLILESASTNQTSMYLCASSQLAGRYNEQFFGPGTRLTVL.

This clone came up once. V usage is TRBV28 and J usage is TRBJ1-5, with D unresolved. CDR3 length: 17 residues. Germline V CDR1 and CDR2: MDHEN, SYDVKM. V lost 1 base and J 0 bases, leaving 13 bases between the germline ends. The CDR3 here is CASSLSQSPYSNQPQHF. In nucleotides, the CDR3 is TGTGCCAGCAGTTTATCACAGAGCCCTTATAGCAATCAGCCCCAGCATTTT.

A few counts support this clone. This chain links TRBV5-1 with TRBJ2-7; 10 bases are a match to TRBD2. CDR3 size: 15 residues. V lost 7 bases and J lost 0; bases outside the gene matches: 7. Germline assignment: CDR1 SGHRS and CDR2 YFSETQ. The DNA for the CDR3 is TGCGCCAGCCGGAGCTCTAGCGGGAGCTCCTACGAGCAGTACTTC. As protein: CASRSSSGSSYEQYF.

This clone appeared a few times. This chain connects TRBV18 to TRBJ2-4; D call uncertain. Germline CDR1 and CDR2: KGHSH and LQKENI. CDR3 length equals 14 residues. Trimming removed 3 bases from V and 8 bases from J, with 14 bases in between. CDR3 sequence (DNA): TGTGCCAGCTCACCGGGGTCCTCTGGATACATTCAGTACTTC. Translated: CASSPGSSGYIQYF. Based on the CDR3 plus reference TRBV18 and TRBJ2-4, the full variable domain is NAGVMQNPRHLVRRRGQEARLRCSPMKGHSHVYWYRQLPEEGLKFMVYLQKENIIDESGMPKERFSAEFPKEGPSILRIQQVVRGDSAAYFCASSPGSSGYIQYFGAGTRLSVL.

Written as DNA, the CDR3 is TGTGCCAGCAGCCCACCACCTGGGCGGAGCGGACCCTACGAGCAGTACTTC. Translation: CASSPPPGRSGPYEQYF. V and J are TRBV13 and TRBJ2-7, with D maybe TRBD2 (5 bases). The CDR3 has 17 residues. V was clipped by 5 bases and J by 2 bases, with 22 bases between them. CDR1 is PRHDT and CDR2 is FYEKMQ in the germline V gene (reference sequence).

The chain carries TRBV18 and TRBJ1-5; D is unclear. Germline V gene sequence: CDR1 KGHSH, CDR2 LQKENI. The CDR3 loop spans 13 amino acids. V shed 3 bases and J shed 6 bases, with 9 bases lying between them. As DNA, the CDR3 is TGTGCCAGCTCACCGGAGGGTTCTCAGCCCCAGCATTTT. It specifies CASSPEGSQPQHF. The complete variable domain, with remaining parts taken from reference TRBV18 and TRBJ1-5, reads NAGVMQNPRHLVRRRGQEARLRCSPMKGHSHVYWYRQLPEEGLKFMVYLQKENIIDESGMPKERFSAEFPKEGPSILRIQQVVRGDSAAYFCASSPEGSQPQHFGDGTRLSIL.

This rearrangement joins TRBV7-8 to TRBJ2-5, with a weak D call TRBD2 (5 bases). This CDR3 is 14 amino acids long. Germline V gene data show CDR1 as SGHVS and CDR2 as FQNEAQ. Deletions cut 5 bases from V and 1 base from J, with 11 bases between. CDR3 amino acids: CASSQRTGQETQYF. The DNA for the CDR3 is TGTGCCAGCAGCCAGCGGACGGGCCAAGAGACCCAGTACTTC.

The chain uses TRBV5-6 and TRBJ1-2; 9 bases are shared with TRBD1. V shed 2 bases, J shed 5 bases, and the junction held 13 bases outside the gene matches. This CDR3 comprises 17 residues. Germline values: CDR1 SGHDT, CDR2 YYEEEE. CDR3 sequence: CASSLTGQGFRHYGYTF. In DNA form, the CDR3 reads TGTGCCAGCAGCTTAACGGGACAGGGCTTTCGTCATTATGGCTACACCTTC.

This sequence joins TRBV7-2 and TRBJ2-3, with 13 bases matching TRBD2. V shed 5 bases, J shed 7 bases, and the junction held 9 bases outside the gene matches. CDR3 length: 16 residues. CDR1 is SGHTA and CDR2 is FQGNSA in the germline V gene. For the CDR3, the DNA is TGTGCCAGCAGCCCAACTAGCGGGAGGGCCTTATATACGCAGTATTTT. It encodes CASSPTSGRALYTQYF.

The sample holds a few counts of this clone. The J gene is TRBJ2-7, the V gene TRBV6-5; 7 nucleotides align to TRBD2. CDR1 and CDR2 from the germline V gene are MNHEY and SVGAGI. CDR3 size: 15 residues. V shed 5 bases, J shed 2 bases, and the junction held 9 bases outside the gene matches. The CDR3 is CASSTLRTRAYEQYF. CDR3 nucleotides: TGTGCCAGCAGTACCCTCCGGACTAGAGCCTACGAGCAGTACTTC.

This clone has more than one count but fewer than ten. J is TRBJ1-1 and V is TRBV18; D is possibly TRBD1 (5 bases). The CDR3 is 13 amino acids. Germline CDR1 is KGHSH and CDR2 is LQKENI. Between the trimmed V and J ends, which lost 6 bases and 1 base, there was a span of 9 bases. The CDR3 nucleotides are TGTGCCAGCTCGCTTGGGGGGAACACTGAAGCTTTCTTT. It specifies CASSLGGNTEAFF.

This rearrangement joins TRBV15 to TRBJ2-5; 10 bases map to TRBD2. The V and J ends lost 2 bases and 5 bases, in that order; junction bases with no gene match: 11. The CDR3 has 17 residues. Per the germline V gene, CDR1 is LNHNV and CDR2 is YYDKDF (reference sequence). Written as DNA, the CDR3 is TGTGCCACCAGCAGAAAAGCTAGCGGGAGTTTGGCCGAGACCCAGTACTTC. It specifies CATSRKASGSLAETQYF.

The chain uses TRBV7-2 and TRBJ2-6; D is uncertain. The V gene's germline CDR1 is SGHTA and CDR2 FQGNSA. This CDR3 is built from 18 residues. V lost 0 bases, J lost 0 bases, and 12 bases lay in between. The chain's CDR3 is CASSLAFMGNSGANVLTF. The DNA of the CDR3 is TGTGCCAGCAGCTTAGCGTTCATGGGTAACTCTGGGGCCAACGTCCTGACTTTC.

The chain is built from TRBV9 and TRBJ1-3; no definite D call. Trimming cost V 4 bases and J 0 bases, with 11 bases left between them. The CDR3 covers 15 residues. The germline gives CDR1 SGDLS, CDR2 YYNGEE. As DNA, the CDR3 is TGTGCCAGCAGCCCCCCGACAAACTCTGGAAACACCATATATTTT. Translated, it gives CASSPPTNSGNTIYF.

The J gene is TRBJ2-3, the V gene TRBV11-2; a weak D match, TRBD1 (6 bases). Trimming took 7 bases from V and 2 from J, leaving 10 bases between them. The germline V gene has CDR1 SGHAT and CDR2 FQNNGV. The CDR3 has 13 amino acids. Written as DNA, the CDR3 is TGTGCCAGCAACAGGGTACACACAGATACGCAGTATTTT. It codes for CASNRVHTDTQYF.

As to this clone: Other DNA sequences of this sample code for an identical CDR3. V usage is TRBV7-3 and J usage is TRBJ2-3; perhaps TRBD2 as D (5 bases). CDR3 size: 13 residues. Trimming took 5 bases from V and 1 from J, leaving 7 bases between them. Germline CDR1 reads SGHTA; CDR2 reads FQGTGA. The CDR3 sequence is CASSLGGTDTQYF. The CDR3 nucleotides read TGTGCCAGCAGCCTCGGGGGCACAGATACGCAGTATTTT.

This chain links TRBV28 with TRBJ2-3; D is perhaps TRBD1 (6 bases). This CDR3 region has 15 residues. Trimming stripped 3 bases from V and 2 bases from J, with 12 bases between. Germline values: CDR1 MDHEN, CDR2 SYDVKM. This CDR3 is CASSLVPGHTDTQYF. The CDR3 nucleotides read TGTGCCAGCAGTTTGGTTCCGGGACACACAGATACGCAGTATTTT.

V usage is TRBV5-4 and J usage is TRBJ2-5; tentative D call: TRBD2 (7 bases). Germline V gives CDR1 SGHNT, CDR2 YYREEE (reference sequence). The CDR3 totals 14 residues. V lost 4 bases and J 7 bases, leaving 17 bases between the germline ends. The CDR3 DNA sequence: TGTGCCAGCAGCGACCAGGAGGGGGGGTGGACCCAGTACTTC. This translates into CASSDQEGGWTQYF.

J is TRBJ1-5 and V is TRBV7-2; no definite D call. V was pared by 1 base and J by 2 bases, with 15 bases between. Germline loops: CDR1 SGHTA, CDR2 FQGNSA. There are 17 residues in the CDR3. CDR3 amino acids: CASSLGPRILGNQPQHF. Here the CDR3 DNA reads TGTGCCAGCAGCTTAGGTCCTAGGATCTTGGGCAATCAGCCCCAGCATTTT.

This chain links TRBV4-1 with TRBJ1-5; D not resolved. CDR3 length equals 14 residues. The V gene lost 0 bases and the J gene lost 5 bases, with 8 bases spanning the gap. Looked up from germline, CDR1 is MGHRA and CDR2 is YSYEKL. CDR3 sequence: CASSQDGLYQPQHF. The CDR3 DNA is TGCGCCAGCAGCCAAGATGGACTTTATCAGCCCCAGCATTTT.

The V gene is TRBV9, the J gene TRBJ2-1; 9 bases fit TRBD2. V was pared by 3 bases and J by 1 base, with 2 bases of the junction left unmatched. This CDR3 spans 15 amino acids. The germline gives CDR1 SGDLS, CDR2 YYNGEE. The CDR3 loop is CASSAGLASYNEQFF. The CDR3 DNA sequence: TGTGCCAGCAGCGCGGGACTAGCTTCCTACAATGAGCAGTTCTTC.

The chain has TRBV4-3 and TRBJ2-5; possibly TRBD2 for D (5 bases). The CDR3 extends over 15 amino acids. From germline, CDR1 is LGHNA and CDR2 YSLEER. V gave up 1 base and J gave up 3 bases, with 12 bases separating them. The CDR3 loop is CASSQGAGGEETQYF. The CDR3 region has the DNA TGCGCCAGCAGCCAAGGTGCGGGTGGGGAAGAGACCCAGTACTTC.

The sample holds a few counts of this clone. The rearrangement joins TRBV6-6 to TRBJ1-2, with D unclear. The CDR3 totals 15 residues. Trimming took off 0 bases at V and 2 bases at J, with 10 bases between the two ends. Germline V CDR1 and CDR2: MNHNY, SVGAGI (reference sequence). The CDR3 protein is CASSYSFGENYGYTF. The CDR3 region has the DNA TGTGCCAGCAGTTACTCCTTCGGAGAAAACTATGGCTACACCTTC.

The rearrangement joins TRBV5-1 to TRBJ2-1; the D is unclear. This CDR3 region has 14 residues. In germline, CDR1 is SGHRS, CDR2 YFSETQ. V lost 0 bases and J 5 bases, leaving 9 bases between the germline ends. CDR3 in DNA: TGCGCCAGCAGCTTGGCCTACGAGAACAATGAGCAGTTCTTC. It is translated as CASSLAYENNEQFF.

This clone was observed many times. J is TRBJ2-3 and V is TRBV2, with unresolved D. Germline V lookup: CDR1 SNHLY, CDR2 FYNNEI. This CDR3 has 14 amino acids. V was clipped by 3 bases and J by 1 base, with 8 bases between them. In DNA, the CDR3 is TGTGCCAGCAGTGACTCGACCGGCACAGATACGCAGTATTTT. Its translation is CASSDSTGTDTQYF.

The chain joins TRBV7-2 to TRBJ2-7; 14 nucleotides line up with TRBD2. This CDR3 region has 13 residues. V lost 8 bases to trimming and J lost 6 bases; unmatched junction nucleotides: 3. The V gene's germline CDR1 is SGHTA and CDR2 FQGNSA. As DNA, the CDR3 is TGTGCCAGCCGACTAGCGGGAGGGCGCGAGCAGTACTTC. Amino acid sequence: CASRLAGGREQYF.